The present T cell receptor beta chain was sequenced within a study of cytomegalovirus exposure and HLA in healthy donors. Broader study findings: Analysis performed later found roughly 18,000 TCR beta sequences associated with HLA alleles at 0.05 false discovery rate. For cytomegalovirus status, the classifier reportedly gave diagnoses with high specificity and sensitivity. A missense variant in DCLRE1C was later tied to TCR beta V- and J-gene trimming.

Trimming shortened V by 5 bases and J by 2 bases, and 12 bases separated the two germline ends. Germline CDR1 is SGHVS and CDR2 is FQNEAQ. The CDR3 consists of 14 residues. In the case of this clone: Its antigen is not known.

60 Vbeta and 13 Jbeta primers were used in PCR. The method was immunoSEQ multiplex PCR; TCRdb's version includes in-frame clones alone and lacks a portion of them. Found here are some 90,000 clones, roughly 80% of them singletons; the top ten hold less than 4%. The receptor's source is a man aged 40-49 years in good health and CMV-seronegative. The sequenced material came from PBMCs. The J gene is TRBJ2-5, the V gene TRBV7-8; possible D gene TRBD1, 6 bases. CDR3 loop: CASSPLGAQETQYF. The CDR3 DNA reads TGTGCCAGCAGCCCCCTGGGGGCTCAAGAGACCCAGTACTTC. Full variable domain (rest looked up from reference TRBV7-8 and TRBJ2-5): GAGVSQSPRYKVAKRGQDVALRCDPISGHVSLFWYQQALGQGPEFLTYFQNEAQLDKSGLPSDRFFAERPEGSVSTLKIQRTQQEDSAVYLCASSPLGAQETQYFGPGTRLLVL.